The T cell receptor (beta chain) described here comes from a study of beta chain features in type 1 diabetes. Study findings and constraints: Shorter TCRB CDR3s, moderately but significantly so, were found in Type 1 diabetes patients in all four CD4+ subsets. Sequencing of cDNA might inflate the share of cells that strongly express TCR.

About this clone: As yet, its antigen is unknown.

Populations obtained by sorting all exceeded 98% purity. CDR1 and CDR2 from the germline V gene are MNHNS and SASEGT. V gave up 3 bases and J gave up 3 bases, with 20 bases separating them. The CDR3 consists of 17 residues. Expressed TCRB transcripts were sequenced because the isolated RNA had all been reverse transcribed beforehand. Profiled with immunoSEQ multiplex PCR; TCRdb holds only in-frame clones, not every one. In the table there are over 100,000 clones, 15% to 20% of which are singletons. The V call is TRBV6-1, the J call TRBJ2-5; D is perhaps TRBD1 or TRBD2 (5 bases each). This receptor was obtained from a man aged 25 to 40 with type 1 diabetes. Sequenced sample: central memory CD4+ T cells from blood. CDR3 coding DNA: TGTGCCAGCAGTGAGGGGGAGTATACCGGGACGGAAGAGACCCAGTACTTC. Encoded protein: CASSEGEYTGTEETQYF.